A selection of T cell receptor beta chains follows, all from one sample in a study of Ad26.COV2.S vaccination and SARS-CoV-2 variants. Some clones are missing from TCRdb's copy, which holds only in-frame ones; the method was immunoSEQ multiplex PCR. The sample contains more than 400,000 clones, 92% of which appear only once. The starting material was peripheral blood, obtained in a trial of Ad26.COV2.S vaccine versus placebo. These receptors were collected from a person aged 18 to 59 who received the Ad26.COV2.S COVID-19 vaccine or a placebo. Each CDR3 is given with its conserved first and last residue. A D gene is named only where the DNA matches it firmly. Size is stated for part of the rows, as once, few or many counts, or as a class when the clone is expanded.

D: -
V: TRBV20-1
J: TRBJ1-1
size: -
DNA: TGCAGTGCTAGGGGGCCCACTGAAGCTTTCTTT
CDR3: CSARGPTEAFF

D: -
V: TRBV7-2
J: TRBJ2-7
size: -
DNA: TGTGCCAGCAGCTTTGGGACACGGCCGGCCGAGCAGTACTTC
CDR3: CASSFGTRPAEQYF

D: -
V: TRBV11-2
J: TRBJ2-3
size: -
DNA: TGTGCCAGCAGCTTAGACGGCTTATGGGACAGCACAGATACGCAGTATTTT
CDR3: CASSLDGLWDSTDTQYF

D: -
V: TRBV5-1
J: TRBJ2-7
size: -
DNA: TGCGCCAGCAGACCTAACAGCGGCTACGAGCAGTACTTC
CDR3: CASRPNSGYEQYF

D: -
V: TRBV18
J: TRBJ1-5
size: -
DNA: TGTGCCAGCTCACCAGCTGATAATCAGCCCCAGCATTTT
CDR3: CASSPADNQPQHF

D: -
V: TRBV7-8
J: TRBJ1-2
size: -
DNA: TGTGCCAGCAGCCCCTCCAGACGGAATATTAACTATGGCTACACCTTC
CDR3: CASSPSRRNINYGYTF

D: TRBD1
V: TRBV18
J: TRBJ1-4
size: -
DNA: TGTGCCAGCTCACCACGACAGGGCGGCTATACTGAAAAACTGTTTTTT
CDR3: CASSPRQGGYTEKLFF

D: TRBD2
V: TRBV5-4
J: TRBJ2-1
size: -
DNA: TGTGCCAGCAGAATCGAGAGTGAAAGCGGGGGGGTGCGAGAGCAGTTCTTC
CDR3: CASRIESESGGVREQFF

D: TRBD1
V: TRBV6-5
J: TRBJ1-4
size: once
DNA: TGTGCCAGCAGCCCAACCGGGACAGGAAAAGAAAAACTGTTTTTT
CDR3: CASSPTGTGKEKLFF

D: -
V: TRBV3-1/TRBV3-2
J: TRBJ1-1
size: -
DNA: TGTGCCAGCAGTTCAGGAGGGGGGCTAAAAGCTTTCTTT
CDR3: CASSSGGGLKAFF

D: -
V: TRBV2
J: TRBJ1-3
size: few
DNA: TGTGCCAGCAGTGAACCCTTCTCTGGAAACACCATATATTTT
CDR3: CASSEPFSGNTIYF

D: -
V: TRBV27
J: TRBJ2-7
size: -
DNA: TGTGCCAGCAGAAGTTTGATTGGATACCCCTACGAGCAGTACTTC
CDR3: CASRSLIGYPYEQYF

D: -
V: TRBV5-4
J: TRBJ1-3
size: -
DNA: TGTGCCAGCAGCTTCGGAGGTGGAAACACCATATATTTT
CDR3: CASSFGGGNTIYF

D: -
V: TRBV12-3/TRBV12-4
J: TRBJ1-3
size: few
DNA: TGTGCCAGCAGGAGCTCTGGAAACACCATATATTTT
CDR3: CASRSSGNTIYF

D: -
V: TRBV18
J: TRBJ2-7
size: -
DNA: TGTGCCAGCTCACCGGTACAGGACCTAGACGAGCAGTACTTC
CDR3: CASSPVQDLDEQYF

D: -
V: TRBV14
J: TRBJ2-3
size: -
DNA: TGTGCCAGCAGCCCCAGGTGGGCAGGGGGCACAGATACGCAGTATTTT
CDR3: CASSPRWAGGTDTQYF

D: -
V: TRBV21-1
J: TRBJ1-2
size: -
DNA: TGTGCCAGCAGCAAAGGGGGCAGGGCCTATGGCTACACCTTC
CDR3: CASSKGGRAYGYTF

D: -
V: TRBV6-5
J: TRBJ1-2
size: once
DNA: TGTGCCAGCAGCCCGAGGGACTATGGCTACACCTTC
CDR3: CASSPRDYGYTF

D: TRBD1
V: TRBV11-2
J: TRBJ2-7
size: once
DNA: TGTGCCAGCAGCCACTTTCAGGGGGCCACGGTCCACGAGCAGTACTTC
CDR3: CASSHFQGATVHEQYF

D: -
V: TRBV19
J: TRBJ2-2
size: -
DNA: TGTGCCAGTAGTACCGGGACAAATACCGGGGAGCTGTTTTTT
CDR3: CASSTGTNTGELFF

D: -
V: TRBV7-9
J: TRBJ2-7
size: -
DNA: TGTGCCAGCAGCCCAACGGGTTACGAGCAGTACTTC
CDR3: CASSPTGYEQYF

D: TRBD1
V: TRBV5-4
J: TRBJ2-5
size: -
DNA: TGTGCCAGCAGCTCGTGGACAGGGGGGGAGACCCAGTACTTC
CDR3: CASSSWTGGETQYF

D: -
V: TRBV4-3
J: TRBJ1-3
size: -
DNA: TGCGCCAGCAGCCAAGACTTGGGAAACACCATATATTTT
CDR3: CASSQDLGNTIYF

D: TRBD2
V: TRBV7-9
J: TRBJ2-3
size: once
DNA: TGTGCCAGCAGCACCGGGACTAGCGGAATCACAGATACGCAGTATTTT
CDR3: CASSTGTSGITDTQYF

D: -
V: TRBV10-2
J: TRBJ1-5
size: -
DNA: TGCGCCAGCAGTGTTGCAGGGCTTTCGAGCAATCAGCCCCAGCATTTT
CDR3: CASSVAGLSSNQPQHF

D: -
V: TRBV6-2/TRBV6-3
J: TRBJ1-2
size: -
DNA: TGTGCCAGCAGTTACCTCCAGGGGTCTCATGGCTACACCTTC
CDR3: CASSYLQGSHGYTF

D: -
V: TRBV30
J: TRBJ1-3
size: -
DNA: TGTGCCTGGAGTCAAGGGGTTGGAAACACCATATATTTT
CDR3: CAWSQGVGNTIYF